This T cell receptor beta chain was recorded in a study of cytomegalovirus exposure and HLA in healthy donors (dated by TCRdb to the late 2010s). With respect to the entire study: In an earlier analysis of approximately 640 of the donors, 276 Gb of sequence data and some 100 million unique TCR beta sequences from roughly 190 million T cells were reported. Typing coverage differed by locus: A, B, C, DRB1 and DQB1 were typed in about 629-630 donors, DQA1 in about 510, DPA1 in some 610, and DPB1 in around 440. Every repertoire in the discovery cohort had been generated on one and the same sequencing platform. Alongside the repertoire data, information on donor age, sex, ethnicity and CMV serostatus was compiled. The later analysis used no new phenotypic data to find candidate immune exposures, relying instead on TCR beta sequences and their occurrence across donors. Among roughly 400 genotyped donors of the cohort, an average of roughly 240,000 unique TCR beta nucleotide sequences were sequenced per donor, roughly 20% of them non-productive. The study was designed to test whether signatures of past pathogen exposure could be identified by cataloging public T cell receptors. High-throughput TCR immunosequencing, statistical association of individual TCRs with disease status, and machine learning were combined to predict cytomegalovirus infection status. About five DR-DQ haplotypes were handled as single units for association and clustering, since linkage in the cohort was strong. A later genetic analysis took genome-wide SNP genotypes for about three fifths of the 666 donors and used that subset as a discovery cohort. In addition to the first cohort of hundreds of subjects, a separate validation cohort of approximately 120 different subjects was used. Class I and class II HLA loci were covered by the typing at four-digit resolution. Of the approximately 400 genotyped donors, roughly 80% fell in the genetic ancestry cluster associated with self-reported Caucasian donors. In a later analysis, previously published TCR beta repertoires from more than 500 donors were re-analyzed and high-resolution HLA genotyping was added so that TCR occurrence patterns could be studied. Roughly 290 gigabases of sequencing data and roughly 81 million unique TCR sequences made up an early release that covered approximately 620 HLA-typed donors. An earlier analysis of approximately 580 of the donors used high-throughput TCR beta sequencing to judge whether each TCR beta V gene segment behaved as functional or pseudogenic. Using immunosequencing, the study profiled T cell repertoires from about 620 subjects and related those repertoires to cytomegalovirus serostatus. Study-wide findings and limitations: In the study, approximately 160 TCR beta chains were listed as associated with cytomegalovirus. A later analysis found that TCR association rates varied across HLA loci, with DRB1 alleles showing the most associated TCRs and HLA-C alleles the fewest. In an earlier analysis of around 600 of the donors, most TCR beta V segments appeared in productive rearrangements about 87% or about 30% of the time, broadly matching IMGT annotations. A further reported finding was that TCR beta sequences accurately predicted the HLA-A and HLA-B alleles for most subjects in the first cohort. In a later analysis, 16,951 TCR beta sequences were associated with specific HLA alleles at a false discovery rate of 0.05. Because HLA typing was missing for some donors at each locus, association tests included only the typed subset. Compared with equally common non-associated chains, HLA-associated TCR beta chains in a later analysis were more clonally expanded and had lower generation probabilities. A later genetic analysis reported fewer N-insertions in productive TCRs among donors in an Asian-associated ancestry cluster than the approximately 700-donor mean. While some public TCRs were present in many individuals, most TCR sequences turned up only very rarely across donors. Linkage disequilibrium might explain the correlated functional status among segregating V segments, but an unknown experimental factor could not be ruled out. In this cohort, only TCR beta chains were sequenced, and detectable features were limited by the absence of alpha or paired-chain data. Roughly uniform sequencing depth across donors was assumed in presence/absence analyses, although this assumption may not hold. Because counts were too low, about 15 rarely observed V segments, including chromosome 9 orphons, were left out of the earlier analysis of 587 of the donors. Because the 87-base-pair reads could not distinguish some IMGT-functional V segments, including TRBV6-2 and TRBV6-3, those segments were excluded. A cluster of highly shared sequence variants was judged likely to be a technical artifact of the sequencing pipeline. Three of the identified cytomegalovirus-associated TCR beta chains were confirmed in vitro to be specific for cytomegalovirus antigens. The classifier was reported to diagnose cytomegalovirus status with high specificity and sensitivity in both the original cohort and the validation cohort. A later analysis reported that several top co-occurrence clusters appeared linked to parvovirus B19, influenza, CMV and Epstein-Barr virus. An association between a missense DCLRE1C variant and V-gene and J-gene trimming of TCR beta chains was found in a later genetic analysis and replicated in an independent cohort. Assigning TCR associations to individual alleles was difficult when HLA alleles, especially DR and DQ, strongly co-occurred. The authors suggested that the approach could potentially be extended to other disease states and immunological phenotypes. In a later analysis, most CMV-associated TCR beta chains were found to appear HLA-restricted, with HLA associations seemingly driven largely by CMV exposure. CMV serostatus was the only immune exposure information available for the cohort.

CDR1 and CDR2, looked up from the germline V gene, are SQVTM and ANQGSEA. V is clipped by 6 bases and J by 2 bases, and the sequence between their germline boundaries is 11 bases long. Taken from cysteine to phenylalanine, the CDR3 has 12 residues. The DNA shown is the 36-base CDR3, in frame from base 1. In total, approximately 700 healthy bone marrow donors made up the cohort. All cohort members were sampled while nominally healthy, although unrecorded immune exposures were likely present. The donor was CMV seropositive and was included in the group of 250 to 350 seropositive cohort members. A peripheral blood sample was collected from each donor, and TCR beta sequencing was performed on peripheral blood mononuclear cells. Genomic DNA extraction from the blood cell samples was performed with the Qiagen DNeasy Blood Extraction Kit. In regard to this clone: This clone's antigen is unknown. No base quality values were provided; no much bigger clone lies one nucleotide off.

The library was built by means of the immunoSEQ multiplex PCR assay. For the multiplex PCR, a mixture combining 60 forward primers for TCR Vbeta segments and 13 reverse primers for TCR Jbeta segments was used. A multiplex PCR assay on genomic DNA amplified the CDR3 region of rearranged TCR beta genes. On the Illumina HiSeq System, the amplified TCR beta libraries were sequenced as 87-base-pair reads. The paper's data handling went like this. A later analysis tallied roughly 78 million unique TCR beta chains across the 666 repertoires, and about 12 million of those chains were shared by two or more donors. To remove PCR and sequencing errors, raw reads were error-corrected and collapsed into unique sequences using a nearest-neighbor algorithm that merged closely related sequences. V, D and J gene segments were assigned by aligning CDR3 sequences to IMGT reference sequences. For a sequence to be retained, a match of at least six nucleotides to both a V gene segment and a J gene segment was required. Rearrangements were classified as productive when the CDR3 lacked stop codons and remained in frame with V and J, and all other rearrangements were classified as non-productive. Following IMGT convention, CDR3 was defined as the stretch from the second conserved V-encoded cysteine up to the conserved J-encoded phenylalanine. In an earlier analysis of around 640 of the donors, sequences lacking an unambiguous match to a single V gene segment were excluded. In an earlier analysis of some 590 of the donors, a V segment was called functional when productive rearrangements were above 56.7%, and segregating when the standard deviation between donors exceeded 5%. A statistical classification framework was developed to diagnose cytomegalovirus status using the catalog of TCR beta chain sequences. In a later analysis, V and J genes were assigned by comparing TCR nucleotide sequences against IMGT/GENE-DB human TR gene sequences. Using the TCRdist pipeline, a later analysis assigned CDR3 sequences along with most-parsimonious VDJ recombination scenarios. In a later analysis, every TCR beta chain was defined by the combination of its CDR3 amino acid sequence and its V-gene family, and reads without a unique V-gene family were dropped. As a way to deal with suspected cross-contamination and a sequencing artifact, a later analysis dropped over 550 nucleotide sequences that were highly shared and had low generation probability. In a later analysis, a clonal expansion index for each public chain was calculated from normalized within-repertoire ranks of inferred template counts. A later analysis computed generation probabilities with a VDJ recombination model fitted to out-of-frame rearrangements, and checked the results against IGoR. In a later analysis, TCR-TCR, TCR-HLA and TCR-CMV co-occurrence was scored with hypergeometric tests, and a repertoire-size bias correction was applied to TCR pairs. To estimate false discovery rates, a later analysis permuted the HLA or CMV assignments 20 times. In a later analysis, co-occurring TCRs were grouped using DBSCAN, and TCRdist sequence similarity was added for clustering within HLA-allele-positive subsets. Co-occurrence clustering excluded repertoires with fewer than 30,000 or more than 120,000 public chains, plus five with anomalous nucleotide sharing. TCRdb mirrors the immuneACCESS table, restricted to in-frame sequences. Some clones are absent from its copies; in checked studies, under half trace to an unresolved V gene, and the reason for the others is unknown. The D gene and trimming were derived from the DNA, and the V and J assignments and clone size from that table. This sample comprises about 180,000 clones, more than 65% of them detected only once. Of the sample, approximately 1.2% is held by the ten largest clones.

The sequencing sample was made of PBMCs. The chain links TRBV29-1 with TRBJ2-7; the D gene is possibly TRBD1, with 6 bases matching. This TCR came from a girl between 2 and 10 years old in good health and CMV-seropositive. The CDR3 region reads CSVPAGAYEQYF. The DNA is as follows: TGCAGCGTGCCCGCAGGGGCCTACGAGCAGTACTTC.